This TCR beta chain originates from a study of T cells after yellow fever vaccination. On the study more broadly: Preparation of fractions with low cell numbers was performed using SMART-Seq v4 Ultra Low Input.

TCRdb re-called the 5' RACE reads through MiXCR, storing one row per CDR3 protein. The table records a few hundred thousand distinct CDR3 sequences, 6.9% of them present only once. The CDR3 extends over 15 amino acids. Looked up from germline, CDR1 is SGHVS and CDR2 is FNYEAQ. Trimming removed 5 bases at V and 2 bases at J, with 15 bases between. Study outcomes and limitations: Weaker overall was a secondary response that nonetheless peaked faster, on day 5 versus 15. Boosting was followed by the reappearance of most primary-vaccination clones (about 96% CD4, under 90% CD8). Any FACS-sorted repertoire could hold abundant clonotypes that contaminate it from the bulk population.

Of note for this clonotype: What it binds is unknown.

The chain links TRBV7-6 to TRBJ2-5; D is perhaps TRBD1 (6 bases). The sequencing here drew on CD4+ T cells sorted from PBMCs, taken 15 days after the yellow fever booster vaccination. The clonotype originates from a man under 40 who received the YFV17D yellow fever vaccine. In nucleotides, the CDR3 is TGTGCCAGCAGCCCTGAAGGGGGTCCACAAGAGACCCAGTACTTC. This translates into CASSPEGGPQETQYF.